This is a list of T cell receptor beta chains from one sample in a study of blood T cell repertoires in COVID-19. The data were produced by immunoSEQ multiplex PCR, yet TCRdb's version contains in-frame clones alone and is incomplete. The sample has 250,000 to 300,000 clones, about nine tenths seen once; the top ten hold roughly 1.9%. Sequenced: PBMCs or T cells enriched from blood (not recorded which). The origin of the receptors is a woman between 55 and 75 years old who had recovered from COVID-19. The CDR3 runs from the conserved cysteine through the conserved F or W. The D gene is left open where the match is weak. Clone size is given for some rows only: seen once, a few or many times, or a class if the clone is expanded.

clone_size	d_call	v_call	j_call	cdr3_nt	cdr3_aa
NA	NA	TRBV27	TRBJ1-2	TGTGCCAGCAGACCAGCGGGCGGTTATTTTGGCTACACCTTC	CASRPAGGYFGYTF
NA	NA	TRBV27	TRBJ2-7	TGTGCCAGCAGGCACCGGGGGGCGTATTACGAGCAGTACTTC	CASRHRGAYYEQYF
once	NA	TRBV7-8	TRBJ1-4	TGTGCCAGCAGCCCCGGGGTGAAACTGTTTTTT	CASSPGVKLFF
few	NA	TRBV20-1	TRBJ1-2	TGCAGTGCTAGATACCGCGGGGGCTACACCTTC	CSARYRGGYTF
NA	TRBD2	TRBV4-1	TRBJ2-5	TGCGCCAGCGCGACGCCCTTAGGAGTAGCGGGGGGCCCAGAGTGGGAGACCCAGTACTTC	CASATPLGVAGGPEWETQYF
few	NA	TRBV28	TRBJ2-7	TGTGCCAGCAGTCGGGAAGCCTACGAGCAGTACTTC	CASSREAYEQYF
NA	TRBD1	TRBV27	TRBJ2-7	TGTGCCAGCAGACCCGGGACAGTTAACGAGCAGTACTTC	CASRPGTVNEQYF
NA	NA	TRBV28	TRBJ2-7	TGTGCCAGCAGAAAACAACCGACAGGCTACGAGCAGTACTTC	CASRKQPTGYEQYF
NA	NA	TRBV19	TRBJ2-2	TGTGCCAGTAGTCCCGCGAACACCGGGGAGCTGTTTTTT	CASSPANTGELFF
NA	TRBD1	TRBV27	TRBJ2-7	TGTGCCAGCAGTTTCTCATCCGGGACAGCGAGCTCCTACGAGCAGTACTTC	CASSFSSGTASSYEQYF
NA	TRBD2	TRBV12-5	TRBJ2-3	TGTGCTAGTGGTTCATATAGCGGGAGGGCCCCAGATACGCAGTATTTT	CASGSYSGRAPDTQYF
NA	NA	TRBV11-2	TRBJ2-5	TGTGCCAGCAGCTCCGAATGGCACCAAGAGACCCAGTACTTC	CASSSEWHQETQYF
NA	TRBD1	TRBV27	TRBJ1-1	TGTGCCAGCAGTGCACAGGGGCCCTATAGCACTGAAGCTTTCTTT	CASSAQGPYSTEAFF
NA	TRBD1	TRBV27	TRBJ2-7	TGTGCCAGCAGTCCGTCCTTTCGGACAGGGGTTGTGGTGAGGCAGTACTTC	CASSPSFRTGVVVRQYF
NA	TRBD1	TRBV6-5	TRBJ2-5	TGTGCCAGCTGGACAGGGGTTCGGGAGACCCAGTACTTC	CASWTGVRETQYF
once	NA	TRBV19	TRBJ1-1	TGTGCCAGTAGTATCATGGACAGAGACACTGAAGCTTTCTTT	CASSIMDRDTEAFF
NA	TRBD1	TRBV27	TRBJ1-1	TGTGCCAGCAGTATACACAGGGGAATGAGGAACACTGAAGCTTTCTTT	CASSIHRGMRNTEAFF
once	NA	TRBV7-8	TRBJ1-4	TGTGCCAGCAGCTTAGTAGAGAATGAAAAACTGTTTTTT	CASSLVENEKLFF
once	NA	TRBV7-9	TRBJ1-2	TGTGCCAGCGGGGGGGCTGGGAACTATGGCTACACCTTC	CASGGAGNYGYTF
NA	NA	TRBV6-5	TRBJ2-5	TGTGCCAGCAGTATCAGCGGAGGTTGGGAGACCCAGTACTTC	CASSISGGWETQYF
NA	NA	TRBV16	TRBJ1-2	TGTGCCAGCAGCCAATCCAGATATGGCTACACCTTC	CASSQSRYGYTF
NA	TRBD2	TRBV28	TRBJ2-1	TGTGCCACATTGATGGGACTAGCGGGAGTAAATGAGCAGTTCTTC	CATLMGLAGVNEQFF
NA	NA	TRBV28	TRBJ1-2	TGTGCCAGCAGCCCCGTGGGCGGGAACTATGGCTACACCTTC	CASSPVGGNYGYTF
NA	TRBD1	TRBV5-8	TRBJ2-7	TGTGCCAGCAGCCTACCGGGACAGGGTCAATACGAGCAGTACTTC	CASSLPGQGQYEQYF
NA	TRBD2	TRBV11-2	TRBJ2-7	TGTGCCAGCAGCTTTGCAGTAGCGGGACAAGGTTCCTACGAGCAGTACTTC	CASSFAVAGQGSYEQYF
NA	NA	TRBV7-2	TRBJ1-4	TGTGCCAGCAGCTTAGGGGAAGGAGGGAAACTGTTTTTT	CASSLGEGGKLFF
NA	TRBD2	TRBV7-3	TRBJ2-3	TGTGCCAGCAGCTTTGACGGGAGGGTCACAGATACGCAGTATTTT	CASSFDGRVTDTQYF
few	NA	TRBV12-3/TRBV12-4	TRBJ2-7	TGTGCCAGCAGTTCCTTGGTGGGGCGCGAGCAGTACTTC	CASSSLVGREQYF
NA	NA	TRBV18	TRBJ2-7	TGTGCCAGCTCACCACCGGGCGTTATGGAGCAGTACTTC	CASSPPGVMEQYF
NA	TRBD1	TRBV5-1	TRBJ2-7	TGCGCCAGCAGCACGGGACAGGTAGTGTCCGAGCAGTACTTC	CASSTGQVVSEQYF
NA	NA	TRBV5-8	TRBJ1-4	TGTGCCAGCAGCTTTATACCAGGGGTTCATGAAAAACTGTTTTTT	CASSFIPGVHEKLFF
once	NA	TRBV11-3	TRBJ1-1	TGTGCCAGCAGCTTCGCCGGAGTTGAAGCTTTCTTT	CASSFAGVEAFF
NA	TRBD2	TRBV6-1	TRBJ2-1	TGTGCCAGCAGTGACGGAGCGGGGTCCTACAATGAGCAGTTCTTC	CASSDGAGSYNEQFF
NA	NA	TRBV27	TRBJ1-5	TGTGCCAGCAGTCTCGAGACAGGTTATCAGCCCCAGCATTTT	CASSLETGYQPQHF
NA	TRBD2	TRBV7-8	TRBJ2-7	TGTGCCAGCACCTCCGGGACTACCAGAGCCGAGCAGTACTTC	CASTSGTTRAEQYF
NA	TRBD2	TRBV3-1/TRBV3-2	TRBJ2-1	TGTGCCAGCAGCCTATCGGGACTAGTTAATGAGCAGTTCTTC	CASSLSGLVNEQFF
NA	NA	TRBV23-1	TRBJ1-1	TGCGCCAGCAGCGTATTCCCAGTTTCGGGGGCTTTCTTT	CASSVFPVSGAFF
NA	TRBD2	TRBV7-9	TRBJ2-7	TGTGCCGGCGACGCCGGCGGGAGGAATGACGAGCAGTACTTC	CAGDAGGRNDEQYF
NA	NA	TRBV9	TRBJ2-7	TGTGCCAGCAGCCCCCTTTCGGACGAGCAGTACTTC	CASSPLSDEQYF
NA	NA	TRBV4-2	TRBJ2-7	TGTGCCAGCACCCCATTGGGTGGGAGGCTCGAGCAGTACTTC	CASTPLGGRLEQYF
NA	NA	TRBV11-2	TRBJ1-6	TGTGCCAGCAGCTTAGAGGGCAGTTCACCCCTCCACTTT	CASSLEGSSPLHF
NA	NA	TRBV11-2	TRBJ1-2	TGTGCCAGCAGCTTAGATGGGGAGTTCTATGGCTACACCTTC	CASSLDGEFYGYTF
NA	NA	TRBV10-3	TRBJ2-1	TGTGCCATCAGTGGACAGGTCTCTTCCTACAATGAGCAGTTCTTC	CAISGQVSSYNEQFF